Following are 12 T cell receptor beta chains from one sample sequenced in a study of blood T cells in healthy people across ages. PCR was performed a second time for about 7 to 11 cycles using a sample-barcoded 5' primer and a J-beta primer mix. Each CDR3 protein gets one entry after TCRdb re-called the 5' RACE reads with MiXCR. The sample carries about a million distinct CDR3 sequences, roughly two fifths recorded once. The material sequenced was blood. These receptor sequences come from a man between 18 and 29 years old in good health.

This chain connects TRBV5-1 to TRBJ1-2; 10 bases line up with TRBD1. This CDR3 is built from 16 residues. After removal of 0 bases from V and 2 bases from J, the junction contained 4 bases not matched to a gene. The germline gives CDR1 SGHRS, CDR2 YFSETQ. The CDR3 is CASSLVGQGRNYGYTF. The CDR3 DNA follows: TGCGCCAGCAGCTTGGTGGGACAGGGGAGAAACTATGGCTACACCTTC.

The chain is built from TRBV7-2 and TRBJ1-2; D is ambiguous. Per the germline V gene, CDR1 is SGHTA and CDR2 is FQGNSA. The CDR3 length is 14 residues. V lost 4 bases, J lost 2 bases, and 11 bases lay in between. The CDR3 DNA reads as TGTGCCAGCAGCTCTCCGACCGAAAACTATGGCTACACCTTC. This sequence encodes CASSSPTENYGYTF.

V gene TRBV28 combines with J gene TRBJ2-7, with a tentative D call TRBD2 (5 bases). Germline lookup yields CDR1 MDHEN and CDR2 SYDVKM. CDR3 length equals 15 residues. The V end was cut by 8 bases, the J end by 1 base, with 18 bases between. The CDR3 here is CASAQFSRVSYEQYF. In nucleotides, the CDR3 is TGTGCCAGCGCCCAGTTTTCGCGGGTATCCTACGAGCAGTACTTC.

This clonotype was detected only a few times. The CDR3 protein is CASSLGSTEEAFF. For the CDR3, the DNA is TGTGCCAGCAGCTTAGGGTCGACAGAAGAAGCTTTCTTT. The chain has TRBV7-9 and TRBJ1-1; possibly TRBD1 for D (5 bases). The CDR3 consists of 13 residues. Germline V gene sequence: CDR1 SEHNR, CDR2 FQNEAQ (reference sequence). The ends were cut back, 1 base at V and 8 bases at J, with 11 bases in the middle.

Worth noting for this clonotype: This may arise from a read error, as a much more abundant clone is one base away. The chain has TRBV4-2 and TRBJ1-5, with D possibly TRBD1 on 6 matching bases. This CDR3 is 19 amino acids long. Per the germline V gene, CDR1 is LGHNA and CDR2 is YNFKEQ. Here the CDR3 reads CASSQEEGSGATSNRPQHF. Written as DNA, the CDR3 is TGTGCCAGCAGCCAAGAAGAGGGTTCAGGGGCCACCAGCAATCGGCCCCAGCATTTT.

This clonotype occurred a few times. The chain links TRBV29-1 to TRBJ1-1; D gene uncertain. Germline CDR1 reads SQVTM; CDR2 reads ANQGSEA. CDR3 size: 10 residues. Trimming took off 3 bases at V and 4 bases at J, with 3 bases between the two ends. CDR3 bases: TGCAGCGTTGAGGGCACTGAAGCTTTCTTT. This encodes CSVEGTEAFF.

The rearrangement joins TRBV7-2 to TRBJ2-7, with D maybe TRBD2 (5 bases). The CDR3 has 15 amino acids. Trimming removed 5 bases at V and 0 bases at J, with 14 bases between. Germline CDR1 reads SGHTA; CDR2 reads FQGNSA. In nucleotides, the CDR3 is TGTGCCAGCAGCCGTCCGGGATCGAGCTCCTACGAGCAGTACTTC. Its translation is CASSRPGSSSYEQYF.

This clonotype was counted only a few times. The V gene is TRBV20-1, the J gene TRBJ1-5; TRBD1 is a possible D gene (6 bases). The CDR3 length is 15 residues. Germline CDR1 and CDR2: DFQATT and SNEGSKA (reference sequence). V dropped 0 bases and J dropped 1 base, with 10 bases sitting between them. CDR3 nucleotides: TGCAGTGCTAGAGATTGGGGGGCGAGCAATCAGCCCCAGCATTTT. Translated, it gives CSARDWGASNQPQHF.

The CDR3 bases are TGTGCCAGCAGTGAAATGGACAGGTCAAATCAGCCCCAGCATTTT. It is translated as CASSEMDRSNQPQHF. The rearrangement uses TRBV2 and TRBJ1-5, with 7 nucleotides matching TRBD1. Germline V CDR1 and CDR2: SNHLY, FYNNEI. Germline trimming cut 2 bases from V and 4 bases from J; bases unmatched to any gene: 5. This CDR3 comprises 15 residues. Complete variable domain (other parts from reference TRBV2 and TRBJ1-5): EPEVTQTPSHQVTQMGQEVILRCVPISNHLYFYWYRQILGQKVEFLVSFYNNEISEKSEIFDDQFSVERPDGSNFTLKIRSTKLEDSAMYFCASSEMDRSNQPQHFGDGTRLSIL.

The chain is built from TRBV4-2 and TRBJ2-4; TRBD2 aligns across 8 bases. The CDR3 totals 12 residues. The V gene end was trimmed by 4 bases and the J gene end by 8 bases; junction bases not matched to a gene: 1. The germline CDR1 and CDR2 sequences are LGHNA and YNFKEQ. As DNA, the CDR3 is TGTGCCAGCAGCCTCGGGGGGGACATTCAGTACTTC. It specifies CASSLGGDIQYF.

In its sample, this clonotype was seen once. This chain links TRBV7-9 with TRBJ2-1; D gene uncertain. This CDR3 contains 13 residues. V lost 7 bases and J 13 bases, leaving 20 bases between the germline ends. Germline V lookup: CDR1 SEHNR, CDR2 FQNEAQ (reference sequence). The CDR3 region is CASNPRAAPIQFF. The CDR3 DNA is TGTGCCAGCAACCCCCGGGCAGCCCCGATACAGTTCTTC. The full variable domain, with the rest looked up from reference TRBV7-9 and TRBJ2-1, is DTGVSQNPRHKITKRGQNVTFRCDPISEHNRLYWYRQTLGQGPEFLTYFQNEAQLEKSRLLSDRFSAERPKGSFSTLEIQRTEQGDSAMYLCASNPRAAPIQFFGPGTRLTVL.

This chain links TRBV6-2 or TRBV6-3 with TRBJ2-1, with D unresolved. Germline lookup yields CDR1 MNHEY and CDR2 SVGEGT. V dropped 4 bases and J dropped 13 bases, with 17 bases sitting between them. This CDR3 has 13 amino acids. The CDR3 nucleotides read TGTGCCAGCAGTTGCAGTCAGAAGGAGACCCAGTTCTTC. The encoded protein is CASSCSQKETQFF.